This TCR beta chain was obtained from a study of PD-1 blockade in classical Hodgkin lymphoma. Regarding the study as a whole: Reports described newly diagnosed patients as having lower baseline TCR diversity than healthy donors. Baseline diversity was lower in partial responders and progressors than complete responders. At C4D1, TCR diversity had climbed significantly for CD4+ cells, though not for CD8+ cells.

This clone was detected only once. Its antigen is not known. V was cut by 3 bases and J by 2 bases, with 12 bases left in between. The CDR3 has 14 amino acids. Clones were sequenced by immunoSEQ multiplex PCR, and TCRdb holds only the in-frame ones, with some missing. Of about 34,000 clones listed, about 80% are singletons. All trial patients relapsed after autologous stem cell transplantation. The clonotype comes from a human donor with classical Hodgkin lymphoma. Sequenced here: peripheral blood mononuclear cells (PBMCs), sampled before the second cycle of nivolumab. The J gene is TRBJ2-7, the V gene TRBV5-3; no clear D gene. TRBV5-3 has ORF status, its function being uncertain. The CDR3: CARSSPIPTYEQYF. In DNA form, the CDR3 reads TGTGCCAGAAGCTCCCCGATCCCGACCTACGAGCAGTACTTC.